The clone carrying this T cell receptor (beta chain) was counted many times. Germline CDR1 is LGHDT and CDR2 is YNNKEL (reference sequence). Trimming at V came to 4 bases and at J to 5 bases, leaving 6 bases not matched to a gene. This CDR3 comprises 16 residues. These data belong to a study of early T cells in non-severe SARS-CoV-2 infection. Individual cDNA molecules were tagged with unique molecular identifiers, the study reported. TCRdb re-derived calls from the 5' RACE reads in MiXCR, one entry per CDR3 protein. The repertoire holds tens of thousands of distinct CDR3 sequences, with around 5.8% as singletons.

This sequence was found in an adult who was a healthcare worker with PCR-confirmed SARS-CoV-2 infection or an uninfected control (not recorded which). The chain couples TRBV3-1 to TRBJ2-3, with TRBD2 identical over 13 bases. The specimen was whole blood. In nucleotides, the CDR3 is TGTGCCAGCAGCCCGAGACTAGCGGGAGGTGGAGATACGCAGTATTTT. Its translation: CASSPRLAGGGDTQYF.